The rows below give T cell receptor beta chains drawn from one sample of a study of metastatic and nonmetastatic thyroid tumors. TCRdb recomputed clones from the PCR reads via MiXCR. The data show about 27,000 clones, roughly 19% seen once. The sample comprised blood. The receptors come from a male donor with papillary thyroid cancer or a benign thyroid nodule (not recorded which). Some clones in this sample may be carry-over from other donors' samples. Each CDR3 is given with its conserved first and last residue. A D gene is named only where the DNA matches it firmly. Rows give clone size only sometimes, using once, few, many, or a class for an expanded clone.

cdr3_aa: CASSLTGTDYYEQYF
cdr3_nt: TGTGCCAGCAGTCTTACCGGGACAGACTACTACGAGCAGTATTTC
v_call: TRBV27
clone_size: .
d_call: TRBD1
j_call: TRBJ2-7

cdr3_aa: CSVNGDRVGYEQYF
cdr3_nt: TGCAGCGTTAACGGGGACAGGGTAGGCTACGAGCAGTACTTC
v_call: TRBV20-1
clone_size: many
d_call: TRBD1
j_call: TRBJ2-7

cdr3_aa: CACSSTSVRAYEQYF
cdr3_nt: TGTGCCTGTAGTTCGACTAGCGTGAGGGCCTACGAGCAGTACTTC
v_call: TRBV19
clone_size: .
d_call: TRBD2
j_call: TRBJ2-7

cdr3_aa: CATGQSRDRTQPQHF
cdr3_nt: TGTGCCACTGGACAGTCCCGGGACAGGACTCAGCCCCAGCATTTT
v_call: TRBV19
clone_size: .
d_call: TRBD1
j_call: TRBJ1-5

cdr3_aa: CASSPRGAANEKLFF
cdr3_nt: TGTGCCAGCAGTCCGCGGGGGGCCGCTAATGAAAAACTGTTTTTT
v_call: TRBV9
clone_size: many
d_call: .
j_call: TRBJ1-4

cdr3_aa: CASRPNGAGGHEQYF
cdr3_nt: TGTGCCAGCAGGCCGAATGGAGCGGGAGGCCACGAGCAGTACTTC
v_call: TRBV6-1
clone_size: many
d_call: TRBD2
j_call: TRBJ2-7

cdr3_aa: CSARGGLNSGNTIYF
cdr3_nt: TGCAGTGCTAGAGGCGGACTAAACTCTGGAAACACCATATATTTT
v_call: TRBV20-1
clone_size: many
d_call: .
j_call: TRBJ1-3

cdr3_aa: CAATTYNEQFF
cdr3_nt: TGTGCCGCGACTACTTACAATGAGCAGTTCTTC
v_call: TRBV7-9
clone_size: many
d_call: .
j_call: TRBJ2-1

cdr3_aa: CSSSQGPGSGAEAFF
cdr3_nt: TGTTCCAGCAGCCAAGGGCCAGGTTCGGGCGCTGAAGCTTTCTTT
v_call: TRBV4-2
clone_size: .
d_call: .
j_call: TRBJ1-1

cdr3_aa: CASSVGTNTYEQYF
cdr3_nt: TGTGCCAGCAGCGTCGGGACGAATACCTACGAGCAGTACTTC
v_call: TRBV9
clone_size: many
d_call: .
j_call: TRBJ2-7

cdr3_aa: CASSGTGFEQYF
cdr3_nt: TGTGCCAGCAGCGGGACAGGGTTTGAGCAGTACTTC
v_call: TRBV2
clone_size: many
d_call: TRBD1
j_call: TRBJ2-7

cdr3_aa: CSAKLSPGGDTEAFF
cdr3_nt: TGCAGTGCTAAACTGTCCCCTGGTGGGGACACTGAAGCTTTCTTT
v_call: TRBV20-1
clone_size: many
d_call: .
j_call: TRBJ1-1

cdr3_aa: CASSRGGTEAFF
cdr3_nt: TGTGCCAGCAGCCGGGGGGGCACTGAAGCTTTCTTT
v_call: TRBV27
clone_size: many
d_call: .
j_call: TRBJ1-1

cdr3_aa: CASSFGNGAEAFF
cdr3_nt: TGCGCCAGCAGCTTCGGGAACGGGGCTGAAGCTTTCTTT
v_call: TRBV5-1
clone_size: many
d_call: .
j_call: TRBJ1-1

cdr3_aa: CASSYLDSYGYTF
cdr3_nt: TGTGCCAGCAGTTACTTAGACAGCTATGGCTACACCTTC
v_call: TRBV6-5
clone_size: many
d_call: .
j_call: TRBJ1-2

cdr3_aa: CASRDATGALNTEAFF
cdr3_nt: TGCGCCAGCAGGGACGCTACAGGGGCACTGAACACTGAAGCTTTCTTT
v_call: TRBV5-1
clone_size: .
d_call: TRBD1
j_call: TRBJ1-1

cdr3_aa: CASSPPPSRPLNNEQFF
cdr3_nt: TGTGCCAGCAGCCCCCCGCCCTCCCGCCCACTTAACAATGAGCAGTTCTTC
v_call: TRBV11-3
clone_size: many
d_call: .
j_call: TRBJ2-1

cdr3_aa: CASGNTGGIYGYTF
cdr3_nt: TGTGCCAGCGGGAACACAGGGGGAATCTATGGCTACACCTTC
v_call: TRBV12-3/TRBV12-4
clone_size: many
d_call: TRBD1
j_call: TRBJ1-2

cdr3_aa: CASSLGTGMGGTEAFF
cdr3_nt: TGCGCCAGCAGCTTGGGCACAGGGATGGGAGGCACTGAAGCTTTCTTT
v_call: TRBV5-1
clone_size: many
d_call: .
j_call: TRBJ1-1

cdr3_aa: CASSFATSTDTQYF
cdr3_nt: TGCGCCAGCAGCTTCGCTACTAGCACAGATACGCAGTATTTT
v_call: TRBV5-1
clone_size: .
d_call: .
j_call: TRBJ2-3

cdr3_aa: CASSLGLWPYEQYF
cdr3_nt: TGTGCCAGCAGCTTGGGACTATGGCCATACGAGCAGTACTTC
v_call: TRBV12-3/TRBV12-4
clone_size: .
d_call: TRBD2
j_call: TRBJ2-7

cdr3_aa: CASSPRTVQETQYF
cdr3_nt: TGTGCCAGCAGCCCTCGGACAGTACAAGAGACCCAGTACTTC
v_call: TRBV14
clone_size: many
d_call: .
j_call: TRBJ2-5

cdr3_aa: CASSYLRDKNNEQFF
cdr3_nt: TGTGCCAGCAGTTACTTGCGGGACAAGAACAATGAGCAGTTCTTC
v_call: TRBV6-6
clone_size: many
d_call: .
j_call: TRBJ2-1

cdr3_aa: CASSERTEPAEQYF
cdr3_nt: TGTGCCAGCAGTGAAAGAACTGAACCCGCCGAGCAGTACTTC
v_call: TRBV6-1
clone_size: few
d_call: .
j_call: TRBJ2-7

cdr3_aa: CATSAESDEQFF
cdr3_nt: TGTGCCACCAGTGCGGAATCTGATGAGCAGTTCTTC
v_call: TRBV24-1
clone_size: many
d_call: .
j_call: TRBJ2-1

cdr3_aa: CASSEAENTEAFF
cdr3_nt: TGTGCCAGCAGTGAAGCCGAAAACACTGAAGCTTTCTTT
v_call: TRBV6-1
clone_size: many
d_call: .
j_call: TRBJ1-1

cdr3_aa: CAIRVGGDPYEQYF
cdr3_nt: TGTGCCATACGTGTCGGGGGGGATCCATACGAGCAGTACTTC
v_call: TRBV11-2
clone_size: .
d_call: TRBD2
j_call: TRBJ2-7

cdr3_aa: CASRRGGTNTEAFF
cdr3_nt: TGCGCCAGCCGCAGGGGCGGGACGAACACTGAAGCTTTCTTT
v_call: TRBV5-1
clone_size: .
d_call: .
j_call: TRBJ1-1

cdr3_aa: CASSLVGTRELFF
cdr3_nt: TGTGCCAGCAGTTTGGTAGGAACTAGGGAGCTGTTTTTT
v_call: TRBV27
clone_size: many
d_call: .
j_call: TRBJ2-2

cdr3_aa: CASSEASSYEQYF
cdr3_nt: TGTGCCAGCAGTGAGGCTAGCTCCTACGAGCAGTACTTC
v_call: TRBV6-1
clone_size: many
d_call: .
j_call: TRBJ2-7

cdr3_aa: CSASRTSGRNEQFF
cdr3_nt: TGCAGTGCTAGTCGTACTAGCGGGAGGAATGAGCAGTTCTTC
v_call: TRBV20-1
clone_size: many
d_call: TRBD2
j_call: TRBJ2-1

cdr3_aa: CASSYSGGAGYTF
cdr3_nt: TGTGCCAGCAGTTACAGTGGAGGGGCTGGCTACACCTTC
v_call: TRBV27
clone_size: few
d_call: .
j_call: TRBJ1-2

cdr3_aa: CASSQEGRLATSYEQYF
cdr3_nt: TGTGCCAGCAGCCAAGAAGGGCGCCTAGCGACCTCCTACGAGCAGTACTTC
v_call: TRBV4-2
clone_size: many
d_call: .
j_call: TRBJ2-7